This is a list of T cell receptor beta chains from one sample in a study of early T cells in non-severe SARS-CoV-2 infection. MiXCR, run by TCRdb on the 5' RACE reads, gives a single entry per CDR3 protein. Of about 52,000 distinct CDR3 sequences listed, roughly 11% were seen once; the top ten hold 13%. The sample consisted of whole blood. These receptors were collected from an adult who was a healthcare worker with PCR-confirmed SARS-CoV-2 infection or an uninfected control (not recorded which). CDR3s include the opening cysteine and the closing phenylalanine or tryptophan. D genes are given only for firm matches. A row's size may be missing; if present it is once, few, many or a size class.

TRBV12-3/TRBV12-4	many	TRBD2	15	TRBJ2-5	CASSFASGVEETQYF	TGTGCCAGCAGTTTTGCTAGCGGGGTCGAGGAGACCCAGTACTTC
TRBV20-1	NA	NA	11	TRBJ2-7	CSASRQYEQYF	TGCAGTGCTAGTCGACAGTACGAGCAGTACTTC
TRBV28	many	NA	16	TRBJ2-3	CASANQGSLNTDTQYF	TGTGCCAGCGCAAACCAGGGGTCGTTAAACACAGATACGCAGTATTTT
TRBV6-2/TRBV6-3	medium-sized	TRBD1	14	TRBJ2-3	CASSSTGSTDTQYF	TGTGCCAGCAGTTCGACAGGGTCAACAGATACGCAGTATTTT
TRBV12-3/TRBV12-4	few	TRBD1	14	TRBJ1-4	CASSPGQGNEKLFF	TGTGCCAGCAGCCCGGGACAGGGTAATGAAAAACTGTTTTTT
TRBV6-6	many	NA	13	TRBJ1-5	CASSLEEIQPQHF	TGTGCCAGCAGTTTAGAGGAGATACAGCCCCAGCATTTT
TRBV6-6	many	TRBD2	18	TRBJ2-1	CASSYSPPLSGRSNEQFF	TGTGCCAGCAGTTACTCCCCCCCTTTGAGCGGGAGAAGCAATGAGCAGTTCTTC
TRBV10-3	many	NA	14	TRBJ1-5	CAISESRMDQPQHF	TGTGCCATCAGTGAGTCGAGGATGGATCAGCCCCAGCATTTT
TRBV6-5	many	NA	14	TRBJ1-6	CASSPGQYNSPLHF	TGTGCCAGCAGCCCCGGACAGTATAATTCACCCCTCCACTTT
TRBV3-1	many	NA	15	TRBJ2-5	CASSPRGRRMPTQYF	TGTGCCAGCAGCCCCCGAGGGAGGCGAATGCCGACCCAGTACTTC
TRBV5-1	NA	NA	14	TRBJ2-7	CASSLGPGSYEQYF	TGCGCCAGCAGCTTGGGTCCGGGATCCTACGAGCAGTACTTC
TRBV5-1	many	TRBD2	16	TRBJ2-1	CASSFQLAGGYNEQFF	TGCGCCAGCAGCTTTCAACTAGCGGGGGGATACAATGAGCAATTCTTC
TRBV29-1	few	NA	11	TRBJ2-1	CSDRPYNEQFF	TGCAGCGATCGACCCTACAATGAGCAGTTCTTC
TRBV24-1	few	NA	14	TRBJ2-7	CATSGRAPAHEQYF	TGTGCCACCAGTGGCCGGGCCCCGGCCCACGAGCAGTACTTC
TRBV20-1	few	TRBD2	19	TRBJ2-2	CSARSGLAGGARNTGELFF	TGCAGTGCTAGATCGGGACTAGCGGGAGGAGCGCGGAACACCGGGGAGCTGTTTTTT
TRBV20-1	NA	NA	15	TRBJ1-5	CSARGTVDSNQPQHF	TGCAGTGCTAGAGGTACCGTTGATAGCAATCAGCCCCAGCATTTT